Each of the 21 T cell receptor beta chains below was sequenced from the same sample in a study of control samples from healthy donors and cancer patients. Clones were sequenced by immunoSEQ multiplex PCR, and TCRdb holds only the in-frame ones, with some missing. Of 73,000 or so clones in the sample, 87% were seen once. Material: blood. These receptors came from a woman between 50 and 59 years old in good health.

V and J are TRBV6-4 and TRBJ2-2; the match to TRBD1 covers 8 bases. The CDR3 consists of 14 residues. CDR1 is MRHNA and CDR2 is SNTAGT in the germline V gene. J was trimmed by 4 bases and V by 2 bases; bases with no gene match: 0. The CDR3 coding sequence is TGTGCCAGCAGTGACGGACAGGGCACCGGGGAGCTGTTTTTT. This codes for CASSDGQGTGELFF.

The chain uses TRBV7-6 and TRBJ1-4; the match to TRBD1 covers 10 bases. V was clipped by 5 bases and J by 7 bases; unmatched bases: 7. The germline V gene has CDR1 SGHVS and CDR2 FNYEAQ. The CDR3 spans 15 residues. The CDR3 DNA reads as TGTGCCAGCAGCCGGGGACAGGGGAGATTTGAAAAACTGTTTTTT. Amino acids: CASSRGQGRFEKLFF.

The chain combines TRBV6-5 with TRBJ1-5; D might be TRBD1 (5 bases). V lost 6 bases and J lost 4, with 16 bases in between. Germline V CDR1 and CDR2: MNHEY, SVGAGI. This CDR3 is built from 15 residues. The CDR3: CASSTLTEGNQPQHF. The DNA for the CDR3 is TGTGCCAGCAGCACATTGACAGAAGGGAATCAGCCCCAGCATTTT.

The rearrangement links TRBV4-1 to TRBJ2-3, with D perhaps matching TRBD2 (5 bases). Germline V gives CDR1 MGHRA, CDR2 YSYEKL. Trimming stripped 1 base from V and 4 bases from J, with 15 bases between. CDR3 length equals 16 residues. The CDR3 DNA reads TGCGCCAGCAGCCAAGTGGCAGGACTGGGCCCAGATACGCAGTATTTT. Encoded protein: CASSQVAGLGPDTQYF.

The CDR3 DNA reads as TGCGCCAGCAGCCATCCCGTGTACCCAAACACTGAAGCTTTCTTT. As protein: CASSHPVYPNTEAFF. The chain employs TRBV4-1 and TRBJ1-1; D is ambiguous. CDR1 is MGHRA, CDR2 YSYEKL, per germline. Trimming removed 3 bases from V and 2 bases from J, with 13 bases in between. The CDR3 totals 15 residues.

The CDR3, as DNA: TGTGCCATCAAGGGTAGCGGGAGGGACACAGATACGCAGTATTTT. This translates into CAIKGSGRDTDTQYF. The chain joins TRBV10-3 to TRBJ2-3, with 11 bases identical to TRBD2. Germline CDR1 reads ENHRY; CDR2 reads SYGVKD. The CDR3 has 15 residues. The V and J ends lost 7 bases and 2 bases, in that order; junction bases with no gene match: 5.

The chain uses TRBV30 and TRBJ1-1; D might be TRBD1 (6 bases). This CDR3 is built from 16 residues. Germline CDR1 and CDR2: GTSNPN and SVGIG (reference sequence). V shed 3 bases and J shed 2 bases, with 19 bases lying between them. CDR3 in amino acids: CAWSGPGTTFNTEAFF. The CDR3 DNA follows: TGTGCCTGGAGCGGGCCGGGGACAACCTTCAACACTGAAGCTTTCTTT.

The chain combines TRBV12-3 or TRBV12-4 with TRBJ1-2, with unresolved D. The CDR3 consists of 13 residues. V was pared by 6 bases and J by 7 bases, with 15 bases between. The CDR3 DNA sequence: TGTGCCAGCAGCCCGATACCAGAGGGTGGCTACACCTTC. Translation: CASSPIPEGGYTF.

The CDR3 DNA reads TGTGCCAGCAGTTTGAGGGGTGGCTACACCTTC. Encoded protein: CASSLRGGYTF. The J gene is TRBJ1-2, the V gene TRBV28, with a possible D match to TRBD1 (5 bases). The CDR3 has 11 amino acids. With 3 bases removed from V and 7 bases from J, the gap between germline ends came to 6 bases. Germline assignment: CDR1 MDHEN and CDR2 SYDVKM.

This clone was observed a single time. This chain joins TRBV19 and TRBJ2-1; 11 positions match TRBD2. The CDR3 has 16 residues. V lost 4 bases to trimming and J lost 3 bases; unmatched junction nucleotides: 5. The germline V gene has CDR1 LNHDA and CDR2 SQIVND (reference sequence). Written as DNA, the CDR3 is TGTGCCAGTAGTAGGGCTAGCGGGAGGAACTACAATGAGCAGTTCTTC. Translating it yields CASSRASGRNYNEQFF. The whole variable domain, filled in from reference TRBV19 and TRBJ2-1, reads DGGITQSPKYLFRKEGQNVTLSCEQNLNHDAMYWYRQDPGQGLRLIYYSQIVNDFQKGDIAEGYSVSREKKESFPLTVTSAQKNPTAFYLCASSRASGRNYNEQFFGPGTRLTVL.

This clone showed up just once. The chain couples TRBV10-3 to TRBJ2-1; D not certain. Trimming took 5 bases from V and 5 from J, leaving 13 bases between them. The CDR3 runs to 14 residues. CDR1 is ENHRY and CDR2 is SYGVKD in the germline V gene. The CDR3 nucleotides are TGTGCCATCAGTTCAGGCTTCCAGGACAATGAGCAGTTCTTC. As protein: CAISSGFQDNEQFF.

J is TRBJ2-1 and V is TRBV3-1 (or the pseudogene TRBV3-2); D is possibly TRBD2 (5 bases). Trimming left V 2 bases short and J 5 bases short, with 19 bases between. Per the germline V gene, CDR1 is LGHDT and CDR2 is YNNKEL (reference sequence). The CDR3 has 17 residues. DNA of the CDR3: TGTGCCAGCAGCCAAACTCCAGCGGCATTACAGAACAATGAGCAGTTCTTC. Residues: CASSQTPAALQNNEQFF.

The J gene is TRBJ1-2, the V gene TRBV19, with D unresolved. Trimming stripped 3 bases from V and 2 bases from J, with 16 bases between. The CDR3 has 16 amino acids. CDR1 is LNHDA and CDR2 is SQIVND in the germline V gene (reference sequence). CDR3 sequence (DNA): TGTGCCAGTAGTATTGAGGCCCTAGGGTACAACTATGGCTACACCTTC. Translated: CASSIEALGYNYGYTF. Full variable domain (remainder filled in from reference TRBV19 and TRBJ1-2): DGGITQSPKYLFRKEGQNVTLSCEQNLNHDAMYWYRQDPGQGLRLIYYSQIVNDFQKGDIAEGYSVSREKKESFPLTVTSAQKNPTAFYLCASSIEALGYNYGYTFGSGTRLTVV.

The V and J genes are TRBV12-3 or TRBV12-4 and TRBJ1-2, with 9 bases identical to TRBD1. The CDR3 is made up of 13 amino acids. V trimming: 3 bases; J trimming: 8 bases; junction bases outside the gene matches: 4. Here the CDR3 DNA reads TGTGCCAGCAGTTTGGGGACAGGGAGCGGCTACACCTTC. It is translated as CASSLGTGSGYTF.

The chain is built from TRBV27 and TRBJ2-3, with D perhaps TRBD2 (6 bases). Trimming pared 5 bases from V and 3 bases from J, leaving 18 bases between. The CDR3 sequence is 16 residues long. The germline gives CDR1 MNHEY, CDR2 SMNVEV (reference sequence). This CDR3 is CASSHWGLTQTDTQYF. The CDR3 DNA is TGTGCCAGCAGTCACTGGGGACTTACCCAAACAGATACGCAGTATTTT.

This chain connects TRBV7-3 to TRBJ2-2, with no clear D. V was cut by 4 bases and J by 4 bases, with 13 bases left in between. The CDR3 sequence is 15 residues long. Germline V CDR1 and CDR2: SGHTA, FQGTGA. The CDR3, as DNA: TGTGCCAGCAGCTCCCCGGGTGGCGGCACCGGGGAGCTGTTTTTT. It yields the protein CASSSPGGGTGELFF.

The chain carries TRBV9 and TRBJ2-7; D is possibly TRBD1 (6 bases). Per germline, CDR1 SGDLS and CDR2 YYNGEE. The V gene lost 4 bases and the J gene lost 1 base, with 12 bases spanning the gap. This CDR3 has 14 residues. The CDR3 coding sequence is TGTGCCAGCAGCAGCAAAGGGGGTTCCTACGAGCAGTACTTC. It specifies CASSSKGGSYEQYF. Supplemented by reference TRBV9 and TRBJ2-7, the full variable domain reads DSGVTQTPKHLITATGQRVTLRCSPRSGDLSVYWYQQSLDQGLQFLIQYYNGEERAKGNILERFSAQQFPDLHSELNLSSLELGDSALYFCASSSKGGSYEQYFGPGTRLTVT.

The V and J genes are TRBV7-9 and TRBJ1-6, with D perhaps matching TRBD1 (6 bases). V lost 4 bases and J lost 10, with 20 bases in between. Germline V CDR1 and CDR2: SEHNR, FQNEAQ (reference sequence). CDR3 size: 16 residues. The CDR3 spells CASSSTVLGAGSPLHF. In nucleotides, the CDR3 is TGTGCCAGCAGCTCAACCGTACTGGGGGCAGGGTCACCCCTCCACTTT.

The chain couples TRBV6-5 to TRBJ2-7, with a weak D call TRBD2 (5 bases). Per germline, CDR1 MNHEY and CDR2 SVGAGI. Trimming removed 6 bases from V and 2 bases from J, with 14 bases in between. The CDR3 totals 14 residues. CDR3 sequence reads: CASRLTGTTYEQYF. The CDR3 DNA reads TGTGCCAGCAGGTTAACGGGAACCACCTACGAGCAGTACTTC.

This clone was seen only once. This chain uses TRBV27 with TRBJ2-5, with D tentatively TRBD2 (7 bases). The CDR3 contains 15 residues. CDR1 and CDR2 (germline): MNHEY, SMNVEV (reference sequence). V lost 5 bases to trimming and J lost 5 bases, with 18 bases between them. The CDR3 here is CASSRRGAPGETQYF. CDR3 nucleotides: TGTGCCAGCAGTAGACGGGGGGCCCCCGGTGAGACCCAGTACTTC.

The V call is TRBV7-3, the J call TRBJ1-6, with unresolved D. V was trimmed by 2 bases and J by 6 bases, leaving 8 bases between them. The V gene's germline CDR1 is SGHTA and CDR2 FQGTGA. CDR3 length: 14 residues. CDR3 residues: CASSLGVSNSPLHF. CDR3 nucleotide sequence: TGTGCCAGCAGCTTAGGGGTCTCTAATTCACCCCTCCACTTT.